This entry concerns a single T cell receptor (beta chain). The specificity of this receptor is unknown. Within one base of it there is no much larger clone, and no base qualities were kept. V and J are trimmed by 2 bases and 8 bases, and the gene matches miss 7 bases of the junction. Measured from the cysteine to the phenylalanine, the CDR3 is 15 residues long. Only CDR3 DNA is held: 45 bases, read in frame from base 1. CDR1 and CDR2 are read off the germline V gene (reference sequence) as GTSNPN and SVGIG. Synthetic TCR analog templates were spiked into each PCR to estimate absolute template abundance from read counts. The immunoSEQ assay used bias-controlled V and J gene primers to amplify TCRbeta CDR3 regions from genomic DNA. Sequencing of rearranged TCRbeta segments was done at approximately 20X coverage. In the source study's methods: Clustering was used to correct sequencing errors, and CDR3s were annotated against IMGT so that V, D and J genes could be assigned. Downstream analyses used only productive TCRbeta rearrangements, leaving out any out-of-frame or stop-codon sequences. To compute clonality, Shannon entropy was normalized by the log of the number of unique productive sequences and then subtracted from one. Clones differing between time points or between blood and tumor were identified by Fisher's exact test with Benjamini-Hochberg correction at adjusted p below 0.01. TCRdb holds this immuneACCESS table with in-frame rearrangements only. Some clones are missing; in checked studies, unresolved V genes explain under half, and the rest has no known cause. V and J calls and clone size come straight from that table; D and trimming were deduced from the DNA. Recorded for this sample are tens of thousands of clones; 70% to 90% of them occurred a single time. The ten largest clones capture 1.5% to 2% of the sample.

This entry is derived from a study of PD-L1 blockade in urothelial cancer (dated 2017 in TCRdb). For the wider study: Therapy was started in the mid-2010s for all patients, and atezolizumab 1,200 mg was administered intravenously every 3 weeks. About nine tenths of the roughly 29 patients were males with bladder-origin urothelial cancer, and about 65% of the roughly 30 reported a prior smoking history. Patients had an ECOG performance status of 0 or 1 and had received between 0 and 3 prior chemotherapy regimens. Blood samples were analyzed at two time points: 3 weeks after treatment start (second dose) and 6 weeks after treatment start. Blood samples yielded a median of around 130,000 T cells and approximately 83,000 unique TCRs, with median clonality 0.080. The study was an exploratory multi-omic analysis of somatic, immune and clinical correlates of response to PD-L1 blockade with atezolizumab in urothelial cancer. TCR sequencing covered pretreatment tumor samples and matched, serially collected peripheral blood taken before and after atezolizumab treatment. Durable clinical benefit was defined as progression-free survival longer than 6 months, and TCR features were also tested against progression-free and overall survival. In the same patients, pretreatment tumors underwent whole exome sequencing and RNA sequencing in addition to TCR sequencing. Eight to ten patients achieved durable clinical benefit and approximately 19 did not. Pretreatment blood TCR-seq was available for around 29 patients, at least one posttreatment blood collection was obtained for around 25 patients, and tumor TCR-seq was available for around 25 patients. The full study reports these points: Improved progression-free and overall survival was found to be associated with pretreatment peripheral blood TCR clonality below the median. Greater expansion of tumor-associated TCR clones in peripheral blood 3 weeks after the start of treatment was observed in patients with durable benefit (n ≈ 20, p = 0.022). Because the sample size was small (n of about 30) and many of the analyses were exploratory, the results are meant to be hypothesis-generating.

The time point label on this specimen signifies: pretreatment peripheral blood. The cohort comprised 30 or so patients with locally advanced or metastatic urothelial carcinoma treated at Memorial Sloan Kettering on a trial protocol. Peripheral blood mononuclear cells were collected from each patient pretreatment and during treatment, giving between 1 and 8 total time points per patient. The Qiagen DNeasy Blood extraction kit was used to purify genomic DNA from total PBMCs and tumor samples. Collected pretreatment and during treatment, PBMCs were isolated and stored as previously described. Rearrangement joined TRBV30 to TRBJ1-4, and TRBD1 matches 11 of the central bases. This receptor was obtained from a man aged 70-80 years with urothelial cancer. The sample consisted of PBMCs, taken around atezolizumab (anti-PD-L1) treatment. The nucleotides read TGTGCCTGGAGTACAGGACAGGGGGCGCAGGAAAAACTGTTTTTT. It codes for CAWSTGQGAQEKLFF.